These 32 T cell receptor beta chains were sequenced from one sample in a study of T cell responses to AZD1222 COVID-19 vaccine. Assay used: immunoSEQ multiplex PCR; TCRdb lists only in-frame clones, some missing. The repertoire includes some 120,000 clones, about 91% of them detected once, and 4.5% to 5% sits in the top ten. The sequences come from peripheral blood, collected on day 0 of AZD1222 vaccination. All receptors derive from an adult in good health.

The CDR3 region is CSASTSPQETQYF. The DNA for the CDR3 is TGCAGTGCTAGTACTAGTCCGCAAGAGACCCAGTACTTC. This chain links TRBV20-1 with TRBJ2-5, with D perhaps TRBD2 (5 bases). The CDR3 covers 13 residues. Germline V gene sequence: CDR1 DFQATT, CDR2 SNEGSKA (reference sequence). The germline V and J ends were trimmed by 3 bases and 2 bases, with 10 bases remaining between them.

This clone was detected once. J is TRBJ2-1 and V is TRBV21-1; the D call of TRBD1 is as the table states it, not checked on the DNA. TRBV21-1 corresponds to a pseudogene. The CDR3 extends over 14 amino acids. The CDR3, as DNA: TGTGCCAGCAGCAAAGTAGGATGGGCCCATGAGCAGTTCTTC. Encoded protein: CASSKVGWAHEQFF.

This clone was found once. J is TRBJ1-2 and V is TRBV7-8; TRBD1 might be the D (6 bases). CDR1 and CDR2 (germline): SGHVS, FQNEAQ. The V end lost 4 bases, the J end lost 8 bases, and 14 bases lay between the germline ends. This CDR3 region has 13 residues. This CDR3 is CASSSSGQIGYTF. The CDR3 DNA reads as TGTGCCAGCAGCTCATCAGGACAGATCGGCTACACCTTC.

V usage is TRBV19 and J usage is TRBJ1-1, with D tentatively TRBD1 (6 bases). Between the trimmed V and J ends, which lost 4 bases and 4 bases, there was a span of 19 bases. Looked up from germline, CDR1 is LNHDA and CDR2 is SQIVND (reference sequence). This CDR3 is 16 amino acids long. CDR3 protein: CASSTGAVLGGTEAFF. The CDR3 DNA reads TGTGCCAGTAGTACAGGGGCCGTACTGGGAGGCACTGAAGCTTTCTTT.

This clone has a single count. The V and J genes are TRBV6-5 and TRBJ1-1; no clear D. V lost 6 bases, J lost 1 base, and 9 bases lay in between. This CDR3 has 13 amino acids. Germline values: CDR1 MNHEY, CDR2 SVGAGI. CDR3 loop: CASRRVRNTEAFF. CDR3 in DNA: TGTGCCAGCAGAAGGGTCAGGAACACTGAAGCTTTCTTT.

The CDR3 nucleotides read TGTGCCAGCTCACCACCGTCCGCGGGGGGTTTTGATACGCAGTATTTT. Its protein is CASSPPSAGGFDTQYF. The V gene is TRBV18, the J gene TRBJ2-3, with 8 nucleotides matching TRBD2. V shed 0 bases and J 6 bases; nucleotides not matched to a gene: 8. Germline V gene sequence: CDR1 KGHSH, CDR2 LQKENI. The CDR3 runs 16 residues. Using reference TRBV18 and TRBJ2-3 for the parts outside the CDR3, the full variable domain is NAGVMQNPRHLVRRRGQEARLRCSPMKGHSHVYWYRQLPEEGLKFMVYLQKENIIDESGMPKERFSAEFPKEGPSILRIQQVVRGDSAAYFCASSPPSAGGFDTQYFGPGTRLTVL.

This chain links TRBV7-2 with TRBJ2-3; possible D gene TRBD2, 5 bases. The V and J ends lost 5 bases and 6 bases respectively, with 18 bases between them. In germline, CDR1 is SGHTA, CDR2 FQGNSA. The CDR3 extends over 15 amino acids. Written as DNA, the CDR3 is TGTGCCAGCAGCCCAGGAGGACTCGCTAGCGATACGCAGTATTTT. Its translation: CASSPGGLASDTQYF.

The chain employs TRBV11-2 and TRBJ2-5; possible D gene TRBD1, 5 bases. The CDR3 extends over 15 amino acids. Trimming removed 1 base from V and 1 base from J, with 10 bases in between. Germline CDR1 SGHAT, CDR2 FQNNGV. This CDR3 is CASSLALTVQETQYF. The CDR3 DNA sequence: TGTGCCAGCAGCTTAGCCCTGACAGTCCAAGAGACCCAGTACTTC.

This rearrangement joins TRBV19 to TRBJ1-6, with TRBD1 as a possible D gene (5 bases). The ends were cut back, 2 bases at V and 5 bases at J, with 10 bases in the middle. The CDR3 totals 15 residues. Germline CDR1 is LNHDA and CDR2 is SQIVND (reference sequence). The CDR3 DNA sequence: TGTGCCAGTAGTATACAGGGTGGCGATAATTCACCCCTCCACTTT. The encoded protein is CASSIQGGDNSPLHF.

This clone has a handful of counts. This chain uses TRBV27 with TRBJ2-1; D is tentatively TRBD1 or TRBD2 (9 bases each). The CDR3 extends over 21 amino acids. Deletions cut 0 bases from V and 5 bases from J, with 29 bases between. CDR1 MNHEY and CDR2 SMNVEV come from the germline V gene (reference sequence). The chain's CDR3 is CASSLSPRQGVIAGENNEQFF. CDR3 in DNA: TGTGCCAGCAGTTTATCACCTCGACAGGGGGTCATAGCGGGGGAAAACAATGAGCAGTTCTTC.

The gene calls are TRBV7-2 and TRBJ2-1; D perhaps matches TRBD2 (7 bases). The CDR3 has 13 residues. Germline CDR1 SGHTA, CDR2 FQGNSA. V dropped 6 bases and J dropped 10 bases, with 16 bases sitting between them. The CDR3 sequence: CASSINREGEQFF. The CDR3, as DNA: TGTGCCAGCAGTATAAACAGGGAGGGCGAGCAGTTCTTC.

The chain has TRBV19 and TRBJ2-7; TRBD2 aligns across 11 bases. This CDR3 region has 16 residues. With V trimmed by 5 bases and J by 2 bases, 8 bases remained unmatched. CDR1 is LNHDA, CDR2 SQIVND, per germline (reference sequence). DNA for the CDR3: TGTGCCAGTAGTTCTGCGAGACTAGCGGGGACCTACGAGCAGTACTTC. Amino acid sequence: CASSSARLAGTYEQYF. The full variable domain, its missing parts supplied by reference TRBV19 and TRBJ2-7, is DGGITQSPKYLFRKEGQNVTLSCEQNLNHDAMYWYRQDPGQGLRLIYYSQIVNDFQKGDIAEGYSVSREKKESFPLTVTSAQKNPTAFYLCASSSARLAGTYEQYFGPGTRLTVT.

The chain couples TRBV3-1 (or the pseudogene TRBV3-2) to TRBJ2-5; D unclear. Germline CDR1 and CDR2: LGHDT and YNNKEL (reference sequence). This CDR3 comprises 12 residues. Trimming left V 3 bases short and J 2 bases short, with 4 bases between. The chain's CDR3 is CASSHDQETQYF. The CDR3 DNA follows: TGTGCCAGCAGCCACGATCAAGAGACCCAGTACTTC.

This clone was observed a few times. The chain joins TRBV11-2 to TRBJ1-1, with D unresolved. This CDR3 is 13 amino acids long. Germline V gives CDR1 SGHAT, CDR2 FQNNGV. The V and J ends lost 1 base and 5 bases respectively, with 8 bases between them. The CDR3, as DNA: TGTGCCAGCAGCTTAGGTTCCCGTACTGAAGCTTTCTTT. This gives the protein CASSLGSRTEAFF.

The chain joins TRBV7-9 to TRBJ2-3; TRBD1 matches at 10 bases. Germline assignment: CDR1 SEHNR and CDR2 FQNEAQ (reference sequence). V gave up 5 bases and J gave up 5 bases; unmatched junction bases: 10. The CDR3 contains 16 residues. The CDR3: CASSRSGTGVGDTQYF. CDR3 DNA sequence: TGTGCCAGCAGCCGTTCCGGGACAGGGGTCGGAGATACGCAGTATTTT.

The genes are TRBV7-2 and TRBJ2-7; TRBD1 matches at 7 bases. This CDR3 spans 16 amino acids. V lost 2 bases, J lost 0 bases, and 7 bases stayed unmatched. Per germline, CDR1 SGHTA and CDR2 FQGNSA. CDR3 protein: CASSLNRDSPSYEQYF. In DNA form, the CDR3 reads TGTGCCAGCAGCTTAAACCGGGACAGTCCCTCCTACGAGCAGTACTTC.

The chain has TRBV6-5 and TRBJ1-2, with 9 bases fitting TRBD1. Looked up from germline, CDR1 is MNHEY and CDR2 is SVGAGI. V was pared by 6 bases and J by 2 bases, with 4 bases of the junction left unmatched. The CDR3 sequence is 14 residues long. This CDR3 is CASSPGQGNYGYTF. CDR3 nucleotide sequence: TGTGCCAGCAGCCCCGGACAGGGGAACTATGGCTACACCTTC.

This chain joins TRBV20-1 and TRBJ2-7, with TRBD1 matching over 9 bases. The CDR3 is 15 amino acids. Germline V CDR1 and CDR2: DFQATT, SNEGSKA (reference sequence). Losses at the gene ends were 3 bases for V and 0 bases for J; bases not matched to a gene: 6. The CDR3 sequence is CSASTRDRASYEQYF. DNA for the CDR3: TGCAGTGCTAGTACCCGGGACAGGGCCTCCTACGAGCAGTACTTC.

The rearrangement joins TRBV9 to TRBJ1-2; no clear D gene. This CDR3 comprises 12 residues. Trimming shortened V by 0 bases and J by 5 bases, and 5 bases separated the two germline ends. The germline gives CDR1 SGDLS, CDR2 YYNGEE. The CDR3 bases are TGTGCCAGCAGCGTAGCCGGGTATGGCTACACCTTC. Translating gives CASSVAGYGYTF.

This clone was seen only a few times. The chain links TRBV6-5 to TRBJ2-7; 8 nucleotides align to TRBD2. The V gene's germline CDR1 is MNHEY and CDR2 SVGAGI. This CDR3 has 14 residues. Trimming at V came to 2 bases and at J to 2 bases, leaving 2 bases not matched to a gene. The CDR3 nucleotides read TGTGCCAGCAGTTACGGACTAGCCACCTACGAGCAGTACTTC. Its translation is CASSYGLATYEQYF.

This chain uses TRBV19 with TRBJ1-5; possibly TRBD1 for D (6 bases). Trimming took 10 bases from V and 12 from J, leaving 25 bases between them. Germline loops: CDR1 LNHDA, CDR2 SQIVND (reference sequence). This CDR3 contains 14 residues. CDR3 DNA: TGTGCCACCGCCGTTGGGCAGGGGCAGGGCCACCAGCATTTT. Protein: CATAVGQGQGHQHF.

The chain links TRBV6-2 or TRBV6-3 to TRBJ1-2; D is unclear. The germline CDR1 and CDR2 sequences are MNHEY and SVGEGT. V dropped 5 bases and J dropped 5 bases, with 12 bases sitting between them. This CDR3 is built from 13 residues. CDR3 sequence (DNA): TGTGCCAGCAGTCCCCCAGGAGGGTATGGCTACACCTTC. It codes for CASSPPGGYGYTF.

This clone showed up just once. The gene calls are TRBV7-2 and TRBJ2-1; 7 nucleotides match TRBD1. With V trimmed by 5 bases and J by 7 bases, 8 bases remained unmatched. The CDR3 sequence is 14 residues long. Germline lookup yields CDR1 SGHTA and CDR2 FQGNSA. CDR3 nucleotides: TGTGCCAGCAGCCCACGGACAGGACTTAATGAGCAGTTCTTC. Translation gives CASSPRTGLNEQFF. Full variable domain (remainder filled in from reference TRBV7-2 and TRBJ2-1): GAGVSQSPSNKVTEKGKDVELRCDPISGHTALYWYRQSLGQGLEFLIYFQGNSAPDKSGLPSDRFSAERTGGSVSTLTIQRTQQEDSAVYLCASSPRTGLNEQFFGPGTRLTVL.

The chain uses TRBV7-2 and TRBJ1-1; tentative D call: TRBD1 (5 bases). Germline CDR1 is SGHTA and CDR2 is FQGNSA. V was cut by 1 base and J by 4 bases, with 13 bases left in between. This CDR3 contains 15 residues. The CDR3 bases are TGTGCCAGCAGCTTAGGGGGGAGTGGGAGCACTGAAGCTTTCTTT. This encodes CASSLGGSGSTEAFF.

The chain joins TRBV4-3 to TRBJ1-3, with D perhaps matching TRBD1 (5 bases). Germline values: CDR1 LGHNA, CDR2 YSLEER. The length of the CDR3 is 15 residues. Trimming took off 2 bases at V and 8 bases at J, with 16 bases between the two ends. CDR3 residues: CASSQIRGSWDTIYF. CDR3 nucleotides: TGCGCCAGCAGCCAAATACGGGGGAGCTGGGACACCATATATTTT.

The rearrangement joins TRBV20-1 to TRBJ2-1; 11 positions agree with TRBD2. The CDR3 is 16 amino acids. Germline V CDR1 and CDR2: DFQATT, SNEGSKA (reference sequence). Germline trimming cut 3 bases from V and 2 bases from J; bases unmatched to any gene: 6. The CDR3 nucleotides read TGCAGTGCTAGTCAAACTAGCGGGGGCCCCTACAATGAGCAGTTCTTC. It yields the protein CSASQTSGGPYNEQFF.

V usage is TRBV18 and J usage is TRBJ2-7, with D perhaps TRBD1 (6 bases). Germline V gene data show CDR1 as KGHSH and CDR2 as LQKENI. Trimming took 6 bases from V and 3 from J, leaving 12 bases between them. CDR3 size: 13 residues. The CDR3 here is CASSTTDSYEQYF. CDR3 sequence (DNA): TGTGCCAGCTCGACCACGGACAGCTACGAGCAGTACTTC.

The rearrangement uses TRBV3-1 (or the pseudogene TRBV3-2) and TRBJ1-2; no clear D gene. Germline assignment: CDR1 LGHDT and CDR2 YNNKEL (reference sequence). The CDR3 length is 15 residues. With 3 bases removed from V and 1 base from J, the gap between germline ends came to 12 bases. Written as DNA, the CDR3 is TGTGCCAGCAGCCATCGGGTTGCCGGTAACTATGGCTACACCTTC. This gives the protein CASSHRVAGNYGYTF.

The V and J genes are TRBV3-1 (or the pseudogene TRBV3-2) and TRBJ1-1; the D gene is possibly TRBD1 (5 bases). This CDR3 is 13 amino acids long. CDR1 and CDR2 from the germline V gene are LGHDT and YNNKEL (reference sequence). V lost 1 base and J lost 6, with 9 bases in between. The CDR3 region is CASSQVGEAEAFF. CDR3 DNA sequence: TGTGCCAGCAGCCAAGTAGGGGAGGCTGAAGCTTTCTTT.

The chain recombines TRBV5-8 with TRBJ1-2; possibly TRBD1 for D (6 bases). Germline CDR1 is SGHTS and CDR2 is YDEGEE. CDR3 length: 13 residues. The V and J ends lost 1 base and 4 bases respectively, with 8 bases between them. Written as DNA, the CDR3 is TGTGCCAGCAGCTTGAGGGGGACCTATGGCTACACCTTC. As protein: CASSLRGTYGYTF.

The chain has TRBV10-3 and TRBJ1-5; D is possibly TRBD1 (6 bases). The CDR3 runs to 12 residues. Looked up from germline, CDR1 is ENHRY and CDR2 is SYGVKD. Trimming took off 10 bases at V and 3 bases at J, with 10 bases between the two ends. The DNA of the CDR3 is TGTGCCACAAGGGACAACAATCAGCCCCAGCATTTT. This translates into CATRDNNQPQHF.

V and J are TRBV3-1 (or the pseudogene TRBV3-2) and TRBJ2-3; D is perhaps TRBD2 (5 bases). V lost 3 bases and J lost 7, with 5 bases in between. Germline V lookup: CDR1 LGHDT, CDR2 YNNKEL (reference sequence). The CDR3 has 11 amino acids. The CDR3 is CASSHGNTQYF. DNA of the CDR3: TGTGCCAGCAGCCACGGGAATACGCAGTATTTT.